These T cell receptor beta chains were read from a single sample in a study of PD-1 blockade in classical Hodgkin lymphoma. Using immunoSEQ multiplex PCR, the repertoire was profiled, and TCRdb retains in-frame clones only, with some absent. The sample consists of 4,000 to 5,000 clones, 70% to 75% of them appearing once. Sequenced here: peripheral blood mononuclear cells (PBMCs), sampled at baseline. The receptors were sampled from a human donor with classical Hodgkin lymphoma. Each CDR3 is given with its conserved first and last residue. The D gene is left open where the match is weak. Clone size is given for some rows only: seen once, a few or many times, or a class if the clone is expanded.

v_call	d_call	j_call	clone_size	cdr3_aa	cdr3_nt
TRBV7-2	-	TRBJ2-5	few	CASSLAGAGETQYF	TGTGCCAGCAGCTTAGCTGGGGCCGGCGAGACCCAGTACTTC
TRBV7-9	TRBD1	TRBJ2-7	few	CASSSDRTLSYEQYF	TGTGCCAGCAGCTCGGACAGGACTCTATCCTACGAGCAGTACTTC
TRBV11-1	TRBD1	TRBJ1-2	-	CASSLLRGDYTF	TGTGCCAGCAGCTTACTCAGGGGGGACTACACCTTC
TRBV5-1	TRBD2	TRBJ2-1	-	CASTDRLAGGNEQFF	TGCGCCAGCACCGATCGACTAGCGGGAGGCAATGAGCAGTTCTTC
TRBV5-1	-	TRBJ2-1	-	CASSPGPGQEQFF	TGCGCCAGCAGCCCGGGGCCGGGCCAAGAGCAGTTCTTC
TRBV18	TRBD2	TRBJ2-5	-	CASSPTSGIGETQYF	TGTGCCAGCTCACCGACTAGCGGGATAGGAGAGACCCAGTACTTC
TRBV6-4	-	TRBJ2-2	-	CASSTGSNTGELFF	TGTGCCAGCAGTACCGGGTCCAACACCGGGGAGCTGTTTTTT
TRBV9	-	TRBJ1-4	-	CASSIMPDEKLFF	TGTGCCAGCAGCATAATGCCTGATGAAAAACTGTTTTTT
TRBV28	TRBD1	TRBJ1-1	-	CASSATGGGTEAFF	TGTGCCAGCAGTGCTACAGGGGGCGGCACTGAAGCTTTCTTT
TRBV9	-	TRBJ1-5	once	CASSGGTGDQPQHF	TGTGCCAGCAGCGGAGGGACGGGAGATCAGCCCCAGCATTTT